This T cell receptor (beta chain) emerged from a study of OX40 agonist ivuxolimab in advanced cancers. The table came from immunoSEQ multiplex PCR; TCRdb's copy has only in-frame clones and leaves some out. The sample lists about 50,000 clones; 84% were seen once. V was clipped by 1 base and J by 7 bases; unmatched bases: 3. Germline V gives CDR1 SGHRS, CDR2 YFSETQ. The CDR3 covers 13 residues. The sequences come from CD4+ or CD8+ T cells sorted from blood, collected in a trial of the OX40 agonist ivuxolimab. This chain joins TRBV5-1 and TRBJ2-5, with 8 bases identical to TRBD2. This TCR came from an adult with an advanced solid tumor such as melanoma, head and neck, liver or kidney cancer. CDR3 amino acids: CASSLMAGGTQYF. Here the CDR3 DNA reads TGCGCCAGCAGCTTGATGGCGGGAGGGACCCAGTACTTC. The full variable domain, with the rest looked up from reference TRBV5-1 and TRBJ2-5, is KAGVTQTPRYLIKTRGQQVTLSCSPISGHRSVSWYQQTPGQGLQFLFEYFSETQRNKGNFPGRFSGRQFSNSRSEMNVSTLELGDSALYLCASSLMAGGTQYFGPGTRLLVL.